What follows describes a single T cell receptor beta chain. MiXCR was run by TCRdb on the RT-PCR reads, yielding one entry per CDR3 protein. The sample carries almost 700,000 distinct CDR3 sequences, approximately 15% recorded once. Germline loops: CDR1 GTSNPN, CDR2 SVGIG (reference sequence). This CDR3 is 13 amino acids long. The germline V and J ends were trimmed by 0 bases and 7 bases, with 13 bases remaining between them. This receptor was obtained from a female donor in good health, serving as a healthy control. This chain links TRBV30 with TRBJ2-7; TRBD1 might be the D (5 bases). Sequencing was carried out using memory CD4+ T cells from blood. The CDR3 nucleotides are TGTGCCTGGAGTGTAAAAGGGGCGCGGGAGCAGTACTTC. Translation: CAWSVKGAREQYF.